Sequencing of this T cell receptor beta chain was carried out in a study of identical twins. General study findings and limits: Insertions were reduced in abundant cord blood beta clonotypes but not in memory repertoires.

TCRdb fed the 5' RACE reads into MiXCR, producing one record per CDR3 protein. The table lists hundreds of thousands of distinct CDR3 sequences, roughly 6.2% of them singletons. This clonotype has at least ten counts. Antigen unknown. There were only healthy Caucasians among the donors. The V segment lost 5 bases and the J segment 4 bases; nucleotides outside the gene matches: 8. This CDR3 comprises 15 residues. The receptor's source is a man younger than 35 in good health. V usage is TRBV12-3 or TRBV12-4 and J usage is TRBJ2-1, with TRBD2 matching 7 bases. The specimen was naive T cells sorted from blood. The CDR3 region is CASSAPGLRYNEQFF. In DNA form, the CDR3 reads TGTGCCAGCAGTGCCCCGGGACTACGTTACAATGAGCAGTTCTTC.